This T cell receptor beta chain was captured by sequencing in a study of blood T cell repertoires in COVID-19. Overall study: Sites across the United States, Italy and Spain contributed samples from acute and convalescent COVID-19.

TCRdb's table, derived via immunoSEQ multiplex PCR, lists solely in-frame clones and lacks some. The sample records 90,000 to 150,000 clones, over 60% being singletons. The V gene's germline CDR1 is SGHTA and CDR2 FQGNSA. The CDR3 consists of 15 residues. Deletions cut 5 bases from V and 6 bases from J, with 14 bases between. The sequencing input was peripheral blood. The rearrangement uses TRBV7-2 and TRBJ1-6; a possible D gene is TRBD1 (5 bases). This clonotype was obtained from a human donor in a cohort sampled during active COVID-19. CDR3 sequence (DNA): TGTGCCAGCAGCCCGGGACTCAGGGTTAATTCACCCCTCCACTTT. Amino acid sequence: CASSPGLRVNSPLHF. Supplemented by reference TRBV7-2 and TRBJ1-6, the full variable domain reads GAGVSQSPSNKVTEKGKDVELRCDPISGHTALYWYRQSLGQGLEFLIYFQGNSAPDKSGLPSDRFSAERTGGSVSTLTIQRTQQEDSAVYLCASSPGLRVNSPLHFGNGTRLTVT.